The 4 T cell receptor beta chains below come from one sample, sequenced in a study of T cells in Graves' hyperthyroidism and ophthalmopathy. Researchers amplified the TCR beta CDR3 regions from RNA transcripts. An initial round of RT-PCR targeting the TCR CDR3 relied on the HTBI primer set. TCRdb re-called the multiplex PCR reads through MiXCR, storing one row per CDR3 protein. This sample has some 350,000 distinct CDR3 sequences, with roughly 14% found just once. The sample was blood. Receptor source: a woman younger than 30 with Graves' hyperthyroidism that later progressed to Graves' ophthalmopathy.

This clonotype has a count of ten or more. The rearrangement joins TRBV2 to TRBJ2-5; D is perhaps TRBD1 (5 bases). This CDR3 spans 14 amino acids. V was pared by 4 bases and J by 3 bases, with 12 bases between. Germline V gene sequence: CDR1 SNHLY, CDR2 FYNNEI. The CDR3 sequence is CASSGQGGKETQYF. The CDR3 DNA sequence: TGTGCCAGCAGTGGCCAGGGTGGTAAAGAGACCCAGTACTTC.

The chain employs TRBV4-1 and TRBJ2-5; D possibly corresponds to TRBD1 (6 bases). V gave up 6 bases and J gave up 1 base, with 12 bases separating them. This CDR3 is built from 14 residues. Germline V gene lookup returns CDR1 MGHRA and CDR2 YSYEKL. CDR3 in DNA: TGCGCCAGCAGTCAGCAGGGGATCCAAGAGACCCAGTACTTC. This sequence encodes CASSQQGIQETQYF.

This chain joins TRBV30 and TRBJ2-7; unclear D gene. Trimming shortened V by 3 bases and J by 0 bases, and 12 bases separated the two germline ends. This CDR3 region has 14 residues. Germline-derived CDR1 and CDR2 are GTSNPN and SVGIG (reference sequence). CDR3 residues: CAWSAPYGSYEQYF. CDR3 nucleotides: TGTGCCTGGAGCGCCCCCTATGGCTCCTACGAGCAGTACTTC.

A few counts support this clonotype. V gene TRBV7-9 combines with J gene TRBJ2-1, with 10 nucleotides matching TRBD2. Germline V gene data show CDR1 as SEHNR and CDR2 as FQNEAQ (reference sequence). J gave up 9 bases and V 2 bases, and 7 bases lay outside the gene matches. This CDR3 spans 15 amino acids. CDR3 bases: TGTGCCAGCAGCTTAATGCTAGCGGGAGTGGTTGAGCAGTTCTTC. This gives the protein CASSLMLAGVVEQFF.